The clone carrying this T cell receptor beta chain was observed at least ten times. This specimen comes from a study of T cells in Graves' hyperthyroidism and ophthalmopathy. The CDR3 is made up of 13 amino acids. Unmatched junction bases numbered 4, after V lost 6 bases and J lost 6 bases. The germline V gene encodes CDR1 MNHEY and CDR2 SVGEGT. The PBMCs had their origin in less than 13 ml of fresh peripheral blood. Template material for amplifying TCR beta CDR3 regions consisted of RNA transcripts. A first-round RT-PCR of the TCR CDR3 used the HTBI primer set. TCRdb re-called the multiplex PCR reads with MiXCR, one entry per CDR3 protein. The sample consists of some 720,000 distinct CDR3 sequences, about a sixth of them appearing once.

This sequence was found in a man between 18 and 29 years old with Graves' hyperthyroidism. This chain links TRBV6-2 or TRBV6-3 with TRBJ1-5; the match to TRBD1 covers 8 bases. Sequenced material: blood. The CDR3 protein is CASSTGQVQPQHF. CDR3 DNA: TGTGCCAGCAGCACGGGACAGGTTCAGCCCCAGCATTTT.